This T cell receptor beta chain was captured in a study of blood T cell repertoires in COVID-19. Study in general: The cDNA or gDNA used as material had been derived from T cells, B-cell-depleted T cells, or PBMCs.

Sequencing was performed with immunoSEQ multiplex PCR; in TCRdb, only in-frame clones are kept and a portion is missing. This table has more than 95,000 clones, approximately 85% appearing once. Germline CDR1 is SGHRS and CDR2 is YFSETQ. The length of the CDR3 is 14 residues. V dropped 6 bases and J dropped 4; count of bases not matched to a gene: 8. The V and J genes are TRBV5-1 and TRBJ2-3, with 7 nucleotides matching TRBD2. The receptor was derived from a man aged 45 to 65 with acute or convalescent COVID-19. Sequenced sample: peripheral blood. CDR3 amino acids: CASTWGGDADTQYF. The CDR3 DNA sequence: TGCGCCAGCACCTGGGGGGGAGACGCAGATACGCAGTATTTT. Drawing the rest from reference TRBV5-1 and TRBJ2-3, the complete variable domain is KAGVTQTPRYLIKTRGQQVTLSCSPISGHRSVSWYQQTPGQGLQFLFEYFSETQRNKGNFPGRFSGRQFSNSRSEMNVSTLELGDSALYLCASTWGGDADTQYFGPGTRLTVL.